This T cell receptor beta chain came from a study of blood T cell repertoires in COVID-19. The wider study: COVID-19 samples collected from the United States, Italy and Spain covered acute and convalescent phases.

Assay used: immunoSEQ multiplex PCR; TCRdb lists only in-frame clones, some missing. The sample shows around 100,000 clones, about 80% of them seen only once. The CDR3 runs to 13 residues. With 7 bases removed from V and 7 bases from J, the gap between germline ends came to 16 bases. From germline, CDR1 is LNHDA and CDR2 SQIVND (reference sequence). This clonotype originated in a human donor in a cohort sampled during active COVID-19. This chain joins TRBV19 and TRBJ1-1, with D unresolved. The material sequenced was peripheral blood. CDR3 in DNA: TGTGCCAGTAATCCAAGCGCCCGGGGTGAAGCTTTCTTT. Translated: CASNPSARGEAFF.